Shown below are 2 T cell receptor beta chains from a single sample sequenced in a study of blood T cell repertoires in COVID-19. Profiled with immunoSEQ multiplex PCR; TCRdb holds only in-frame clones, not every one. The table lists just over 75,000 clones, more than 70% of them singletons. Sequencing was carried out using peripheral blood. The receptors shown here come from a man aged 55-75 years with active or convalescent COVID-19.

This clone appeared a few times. Here the CDR3 DNA reads TGTGCCAGCAGCGCCGGGACAGGAAAGGGCAATAGCAATCAGCCCCAGCATTTT. Its protein is CASSAGTGKGNSNQPQHF. The chain has TRBV6-2 or TRBV6-3 and TRBJ1-5, with 8 bases identical to TRBD1. V lost 6 bases, J lost 0 bases, and 13 bases stayed unmatched. CDR3 length: 18 amino acids. Germline V gene lookup returns CDR1 MNHEY and CDR2 SVGEGT.

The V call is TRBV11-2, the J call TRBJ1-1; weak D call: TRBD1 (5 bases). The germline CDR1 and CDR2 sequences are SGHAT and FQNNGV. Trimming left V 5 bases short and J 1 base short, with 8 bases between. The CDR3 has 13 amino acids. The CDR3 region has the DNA TGTGCCAGCAGCCTCAGGGAGAACACTGAAGCTTTCTTT. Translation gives CASSLRENTEAFF.